A single T cell receptor beta chain is shown here with its context. This record comes from a study of blood T cell repertoires in COVID-19. TCRdb's table, derived via immunoSEQ multiplex PCR, lists solely in-frame clones and lacks some. The sample consists of some 230,000 clones, just over 85% of them appearing once. The CDR3 has 10 amino acids. Trimming removed 12 bases from V and 3 bases from J; junction bases left unmatched: 0. Germline CDR1 KGHDR, CDR2 SFDVKD. The gene calls are TRBV24-1 and TRBJ1-2; 7 nucleotides agree with TRBD1. Sequences were obtained from peripheral blood. This clonotype was sampled from a man aged 30 to 39 who had recovered from COVID-19. CDR3 in DNA: TGTGCCGACAGGGACTATGGCTACACCTTC. Encoded protein: CADRDYGYTF.